This T cell receptor beta chain was profiled in a study of blood T cell repertoires in COVID-19. Study summary: Samples came from the United States, Italy and Spain, spanning acute and convalescent COVID-19. The analysed material was cDNA or gDNA that came from T cells, B-cell-depleted T cells, or PBMCs.

Under the authors' procedure: From reference gene primer amplification, estimates of nucleated cell counts were derived. Libraries were prepared by immunoSEQ multiplex PCR; TCRdb keeps only in-frame clonotypes and omits some of them. Clonal size and the V and J genes are those of that table, whereas D and trimming came from the DNA. The sample yields almost 55,000 clones, less than 90% seen once. What was sequenced was peripheral blood. The TCR was taken from a human donor in a cohort sampled during active COVID-19.

The CDR3 is CASSLAPTSIDRVNGYTF. The CDR3 DNA reads as TGTGCCAGCAGCTTGGCCCCGACCTCTATCGACAGGGTAAATGGCTACACCTTC. The chain combines TRBV5-5 with TRBJ1-2; 7 positions agree with TRBD1. Germline V lookup: CDR1 SGHKS, CDR2 YYEKEE (reference sequence). CDR3 length: 18 residues. Trimming took 0 bases from V and 6 from J; bases not matched to a gene: 17.